These 6 T cell receptor beta chains originate from one sample sequenced in a study of OX40 agonist ivuxolimab in advanced cancers. Libraries were prepared by immunoSEQ multiplex PCR; TCRdb keeps only in-frame clonotypes and omits some of them. The sample has around 41,000 clones, 85% to 90% seen once. The starting material was CD4+ or CD8+ T cells sorted from blood, obtained in a trial of the OX40 agonist ivuxolimab. The receptors derive from an adult with an advanced solid tumor such as melanoma, head and neck, liver or kidney cancer.

The genes are TRBV28 and TRBJ1-2; 8 bases map to TRBD1. Per germline, CDR1 MDHEN and CDR2 SYDVKM. V gave up 2 bases and J gave up 4 bases; unmatched junction bases: 3. CDR3 length: 14 residues. CDR3 residues: CASSLVTGVYGYTF. Here the CDR3 DNA reads TGTGCCAGCAGTTTAGTGACAGGGGTCTATGGCTACACCTTC.

In this sample, this clone turned up once. The chain carries TRBV9 and TRBJ2-1, with 12 bases aligning to TRBD1. V lost 10 bases and J lost 7; bases outside the gene matches: 6. CDR1 is SGDLS, CDR2 YYNGEE, per germline. This CDR3 spans 13 amino acids. In DNA form, the CDR3 reads TGTGCCGGTGCGGGACAGGGGGCAAATGAGCAGTTCTTC. Amino acid sequence: CAGAGQGANEQFF.

The chain carries TRBV5-4 and TRBJ2-5; 7 nucleotides line up with TRBD1. J was trimmed by 2 bases and V by 2 bases; bases with no gene match: 3. Germline V gene lookup returns CDR1 SGHNT and CDR2 YYREEE (reference sequence). The CDR3 runs to 14 residues. CDR3 sequence (DNA): TGTGCCAGCAGCTTCAGGGACAGTCAAGAGACCCAGTACTTC. This sequence encodes CASSFRDSQETQYF.

The CDR3 DNA follows: TGCGCCAGCAGCTACGGACTAGCGGGAGGCCAGACCCTGAGTGAGCAGTTCTTC. It translates to CASSYGLAGGQTLSEQFF. V is TRBV5-1 and J is TRBJ2-1; the match to TRBD2 covers 14 bases. This CDR3 is 18 amino acids long. Germline CDR1 reads SGHRS; CDR2 reads YFSETQ. Losses at the gene ends were 3 bases for V and 9 bases for J; bases not matched to a gene: 14.

This chain links TRBV7-3 with TRBJ1-2, with D hard to call. Trimming stripped 0 bases from V and 4 bases from J, with 6 bases between. The CDR3 extends over 13 amino acids. Germline values: CDR1 SGHTA, CDR2 FQGTGA. The CDR3 DNA reads as TGTGCCAGCAGCTTAACCGAGGGCTATGGCTACACCTTC. Protein: CASSLTEGYGYTF.

A few counts support this clone. The chain is built from TRBV11-1 and TRBJ2-3; D not resolved. The CDR3 runs 17 residues. Trimming pared 2 bases from V and 2 bases from J, leaving 17 bases between. Germline assignment: CDR1 SGHAT and CDR2 FQDESV (reference sequence). CDR3 sequence (DNA): TGTGCCAGCAGCTTATGGAACTCCGTAGTAGCCACAGATACGCAGTATTTT. This sequence encodes CASSLWNSVVATDTQYF.